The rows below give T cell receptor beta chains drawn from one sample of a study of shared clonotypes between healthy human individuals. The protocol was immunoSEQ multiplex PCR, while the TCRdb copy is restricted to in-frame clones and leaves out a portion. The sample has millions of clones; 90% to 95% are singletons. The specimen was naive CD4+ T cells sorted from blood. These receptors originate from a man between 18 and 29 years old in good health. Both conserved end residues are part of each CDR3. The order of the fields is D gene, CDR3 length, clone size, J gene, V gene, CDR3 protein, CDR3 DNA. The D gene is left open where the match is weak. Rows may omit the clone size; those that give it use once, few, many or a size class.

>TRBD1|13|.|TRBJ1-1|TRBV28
CASISRGQGTTFF
TGTGCCAGCATCTCCAGAGGACAGGGGACAACTTTCTTT
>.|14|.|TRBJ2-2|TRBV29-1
CSARAGGQGGELFF
TGCAGCGCCCGCGCCGGGGGGCAGGGCGGGGAGCTGTTTTTT
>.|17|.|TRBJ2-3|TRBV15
CATSRDLVAGRTDTQYF
TGTGCCACCAGCAGAGATCTGGTGGCGGGGCGCACAGATACGCAGTATTTT
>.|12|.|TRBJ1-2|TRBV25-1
CATAGTAYGYTF
TGTGCCACCGCCGGGACGGCCTATGGCTACACCTTC
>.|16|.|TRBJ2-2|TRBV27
CASSLSRRTNTGELFF
TGTGCCAGCAGTTTAAGTCGGAGAACGAACACCGGGGAGCTGTTTTTT
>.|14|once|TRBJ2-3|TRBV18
CASSRVQITDTQYF
TGTGCCAGCTCACGGGTACAGATCACAGATACGCAGTATTTT
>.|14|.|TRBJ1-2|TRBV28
CASSFSGGNYGYTF
TGTGCCAGCAGTTTCAGCGGAGGGAACTATGGCTACACCTTC
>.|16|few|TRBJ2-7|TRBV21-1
CASSKVGLASRYEQYF
TGTGCCAGCAGCAAAGTCGGACTAGCGAGTCGTTACGAGCAGTACTTC
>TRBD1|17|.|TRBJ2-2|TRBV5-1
CASTPGGGQGGTGELFF
TGCGCCAGCACCCCCGGCGGGGGACAGGGGGGGACCGGGGAGCTGTTTTTT
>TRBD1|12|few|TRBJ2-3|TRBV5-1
CASSQGADTQYF
TGCGCCAGCAGCCAGGGGGCAGATACGCAGTATTTT
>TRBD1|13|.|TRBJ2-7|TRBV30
CAFTTGISYEQYF
TGTGCTTTTACGACAGGGATCTCCTACGAGCAGTACTTC
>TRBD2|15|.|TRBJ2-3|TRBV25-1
CASMRSGGTTDTQYF
TGTGCCAGCATGCGTAGCGGGGGGACCACAGATACGCAGTATTTT
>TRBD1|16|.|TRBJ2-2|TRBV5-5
CASSAGQGANTGELFF
TGTGCCAGCAGCGCCGGGCAGGGGGCGAACACCGGGGAGCTGTTTTTT
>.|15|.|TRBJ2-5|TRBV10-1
CASSGARQPQETQYF
TGCGCCAGCAGTGGGGCGCGGCAGCCCCAAGAGACCCAGTACTTC
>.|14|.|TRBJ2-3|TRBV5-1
CASSLGATVDTQYF
TGCGCCAGCAGCTTGGGGGCGACAGTAGATACGCAGTATTTT
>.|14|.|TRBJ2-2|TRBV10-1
CASSSQGAGGELFF
TGCGCCAGCAGTTCTCAGGGTGCCGGCGGGGAGCTGTTTTTT
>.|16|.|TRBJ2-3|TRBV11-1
CASSLFGDPSTDTQYF
TGTGCCAGCAGCTTATTTGGGGACCCGAGCACAGATACGCAGTATTTT
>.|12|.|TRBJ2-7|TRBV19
CASSIGESGQYF
TGTGCCAGTAGTATAGGTGAGAGTGGACAGTACTTC
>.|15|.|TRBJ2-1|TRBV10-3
CAIIIPLSPYNEQFF
TGTGCCATCATCATCCCCTTAAGCCCCTACAATGAGCAGTTCTTC
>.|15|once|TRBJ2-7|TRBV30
CAWSAGSGGSYEQYF
TGTGCCTGGAGTGCCGGGAGTGGAGGGTCCTACGAGCAGTACTTC
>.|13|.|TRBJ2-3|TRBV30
CAWTPLSTDTQYF
TGTGCCTGGACCCCCCTCAGCACAGATACGCAGTATTTT
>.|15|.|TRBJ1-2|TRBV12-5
CASGLSLGPDYGYTF
TGTGCTAGTGGTTTGTCTTTAGGGCCCGACTATGGCTACACCTTC
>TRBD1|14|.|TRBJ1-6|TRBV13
CASSWGTGNSPLHF
TGTGCCAGCAGCTGGGGGACAGGGAATTCACCCCTCCACTTT
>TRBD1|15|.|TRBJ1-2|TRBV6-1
CASSPRPQGESGYTF
TGTGCCAGCAGCCCCCGACCTCAGGGGGAGAGCGGCTACACCTTC
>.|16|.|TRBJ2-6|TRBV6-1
CASRERGGSGANVLTF
TGTGCCAGCAGGGAACGGGGTGGCTCTGGGGCCAACGTCCTGACTTTC
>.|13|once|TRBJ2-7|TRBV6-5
CASSSRRNYEQYF
TGTGCCAGCAGTTCACGCAGAAACTACGAGCAGTACTTC
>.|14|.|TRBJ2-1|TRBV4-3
CASSQDRGINEQFF
TGCGCCAGCAGCCAAGATAGAGGTATCAATGAGCAGTTCTTC
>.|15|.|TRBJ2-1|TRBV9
CASSVEGHSYNEQFF
TGTGCCAGCAGCGTAGAGGGACACTCCTACAATGAGCAGTTCTTC